The 21 T cell receptor beta chains below were found in one sample sequenced in a study of human T cells and chemical hapten exposure. TCRdb ran MiXCR on the RACE reads and lists one entry per CDR3 protein. Among around 60,000 distinct CDR3 sequences listed, roughly 6.7% were seen once. Specified time point: pre-sensitization, week 0. Treatment noted: therapeutic diphenylcyclopropenone sensitization with weekly scalp DPC. This specimen was whole blood, taken in connection with sensitization to the hapten diphenylcyclopropenone (DPC). Source of these receptors: a woman aged 25 to 39 with alopecia areata. Some clones in this sample may be carry-over from other donors' samples.

This clonotype was detected a few times. The rearrangement links TRBV7-8 to TRBJ1-3, with D maybe TRBD1 (5 bases). The V gene lost 2 bases and the J gene lost 4 bases, with 12 bases spanning the gap. The germline CDR1 and CDR2 sequences are SGHVS and FQNEAQ. The CDR3 extends over 15 amino acids. CDR3 loop: CASSLNRSPGNTIYF. In DNA form, the CDR3 reads TGTGCCAGCAGCTTAAACAGGAGCCCAGGAAACACCATATATTTT.

Many counts were recorded for this clonotype. J is TRBJ1-1 and V is TRBV20-1, with TRBD1 matching 10 bases. Looked up from germline, CDR1 is DFQATT and CDR2 is SNEGSKA (reference sequence). V was clipped by 3 bases and J by 8 bases; unmatched bases: 9. The CDR3 covers 14 residues. CDR3 DNA: TGCAGTGCTAGCATCGGGGGGGACAGGGGCGAAGCTTTCTTT. Translating gives CSASIGGDRGEAFF.

The table lists this clonotype with many counts. CDR3 in DNA: TGTGCCAGCTCGCGATCACAACCATTCACAGATACGCAGTATTTT. As protein: CASSRSQPFTDTQYF. This rearrangement joins TRBV18 to TRBJ2-3; no clear D. This CDR3 region has 15 residues. V was cut by 6 bases and J by 2 bases, with 15 bases left in between. Per germline, CDR1 KGHSH and CDR2 LQKENI.

There are a few counts of this clonotype. This sequence joins TRBV11-3 and TRBJ2-7, with 7 bases lining up with TRBD2. CDR3 length: 13 amino acids. Germline V CDR1 and CDR2: SGHNT, YENEEA. V was pared by 4 bases and J by 7 bases, with 7 bases of the junction left unmatched. The CDR3 protein is CASSSVGGEEQYF. The CDR3, as DNA: TGTGCCAGCAGCTCCGTGGGGGGGGAAGAGCAGTACTTC.

There are many counts of this clonotype. The CDR3: CASSPRETANTEAFF. The CDR3 DNA is TGTGCCAGCTCACCACGAGAGACAGCGAACACTGAAGCTTTCTTT. The chain links TRBV18 to TRBJ1-1; TRBD1 is a possible D gene (5 bases). CDR3 length: 15 residues. Looked up from germline, CDR1 is KGHSH and CDR2 is LQKENI. The V and J ends lost 1 base and 1 base respectively, with 10 bases between them.

This clonotype was seen many times. This chain uses TRBV7-2 with TRBJ1-1; a weak D match, TRBD1 (5 bases). V dropped 1 base and J dropped 8 bases, with 14 bases sitting between them. This CDR3 comprises 14 residues. The germline CDR1 and CDR2 sequences are SGHTA and FQGNSA. The CDR3 DNA is TGTGCCAGCAGCTTAGAGTGGGGGTCTCCCGAAGCTTTCTTT. Its protein product is CASSLEWGSPEAFF.

The chain uses TRBV27 and TRBJ1-1; D is uncertain. The germline V gene encodes CDR1 MNHEY and CDR2 SMNVEV (reference sequence). The V and J ends lost 5 bases and 11 bases respectively, with 18 bases between them. The CDR3 runs to 13 residues. The CDR3 DNA follows: TGTGCCAGCAGTCTTACCTCCGGCGGTCAGGCTTTCTTT. It specifies CASSLTSGGQAFF.

This clonotype showed up many times. A read error may account for a junction end that differs from germline. This rearrangement joins TRBV4-2 to TRBJ1-2, with D hard to call. The V gene's germline CDR1 is LGHNA and CDR2 YNFKEQ. The CDR3 contains 13 residues. The DNA of the CDR3 is TGTGCCAGCAGCCAAGATTGGGCGCAGCCGAATCACTTC. Its translation is CASSQDWAQPNHF.

This clonotype was detected many times. V and J are TRBV7-3 and TRBJ1-1; TRBD1 matches at 7 bases. CDR3 length equals 15 residues. The ends lost 5 bases at V and 5 bases at J; junction bases unmatched: 11. CDR1 SGHTA and CDR2 FQGTGA come from the germline V gene. CDR3 coding DNA: TGTGCCAGCAGCCCCACGGCAGGGGGGTGGACTGAAGCTTTCTTT. This codes for CASSPTAGGWTEAFF.

This clonotype was seen many times. The rearrangement links TRBV11-2 to TRBJ1-2; TRBD1 agrees at 11 bases. This CDR3 is built from 14 residues. CDR1 and CDR2 from the germline V gene are SGHAT and FQNNGV. V trimming: 5 bases; J trimming: 3 bases; junction bases outside the gene matches: 2. The CDR3 DNA reads as TGTGCCAGCAGCCAGGGACAGGGGGACTATGGCTACACCTTC. As protein: CASSQGQGDYGYTF.

This clonotype was seen repeatedly, ten times or more. The V gene is TRBV2, the J gene TRBJ1-2; D remains unclear. Looked up from germline, CDR1 is SNHLY and CDR2 is FYNNEI. The V and J ends lost 7 bases and 2 bases respectively, with 17 bases between them. The CDR3 is made up of 15 amino acids. CDR3 protein: CASTGFEPLNYGYTF. CDR3 DNA sequence: TGTGCCAGCACGGGATTCGAGCCTCTCAACTATGGCTACACCTTC.

In this sample, this clonotype turned up many times. The rearrangement links TRBV3-1 to TRBJ1-2; no definite D call. The V and J ends lost 0 bases and 5 bases respectively, with 10 bases between them. This CDR3 has 14 amino acids. CDR1 LGHDT and CDR2 YNNKEL come from the germline V gene (reference sequence). The CDR3 region has the DNA TGTGCCAGCAGCCAAGAAGGGCGCCCGTATGGCTACACCTTC. Amino acid sequence: CASSQEGRPYGYTF.

This clonotype was observed a few times. This chain uses TRBV12-3 or TRBV12-4 with TRBJ1-5; D is uncertain. The CDR3 contains 15 residues. Trimming left V 6 bases short and J 0 bases short, with 12 bases between. CDR3 protein: CASSLDPYSNQPQHF. CDR3 coding DNA: TGTGCCAGCAGCCTCGATCCCTATAGCAATCAGCCCCAGCATTTT.

This clonotype was picked up many times. The V call is TRBV7-9, the J call TRBJ1-5, with 8 bases matching TRBD1. There are 16 residues in the CDR3. The V gene end was trimmed by 5 bases and the J gene end by 2 bases; junction bases not matched to a gene: 8. Germline values: CDR1 SEHNR, CDR2 FQNEAQ (reference sequence). The CDR3 sequence: CASSHLTTGGNQPQHF. In DNA form, the CDR3 reads TGTGCCAGCAGCCATCTGACGACAGGGGGCAATCAGCCCCAGCATTTT.

Many counts were recorded for this clonotype. The CDR3 is CASSQGNEAFF. In DNA, the CDR3 is TGTGCCAGCAGCCAAGGGAATGAAGCTTTCTTT. J is TRBJ1-1 and V is TRBV14; D is uncertain. The CDR3 contains 11 residues. Trimming removed 1 base at V and 7 bases at J, with 4 bases between. CDR1 and CDR2 (germline): SGHDN, FVKESK.

Ten or more counts support this clonotype. This sequence joins TRBV6-5 and TRBJ1-5; 9 bases agree with TRBD1. V lost 9 bases, J lost 4 bases, and 4 bases stayed unmatched. Germline V CDR1 and CDR2: MNHEY, SVGAGI. CDR3 length: 13 residues. In DNA, the CDR3 is TGTGCCAGTAGGGGACAGGGTAATCAGCCCCAGCATTTT. Translating it yields CASRGQGNQPQHF.

This clonotype was seen many times. The chain combines TRBV3-1 with TRBJ2-3; D might be TRBD1 or TRBD2, each matching 6 bases. Germline V gene data show CDR1 as LGHDT and CDR2 as YNNKEL (reference sequence). This CDR3 spans 18 amino acids. V lost 0 bases and J 2 bases, leaving 18 bases between the germline ends. The chain's CDR3 is CASSQDTGALDTTDTQYF. The CDR3 coding sequence is TGTGCCAGCAGCCAAGACACGGGGGCCCTAGACACCACAGATACGCAGTATTTT.

This chain uses TRBV6-2 or TRBV6-3 with TRBJ2-3; maybe TRBD2 (6 bases). This CDR3 has 15 amino acids. The germline gives CDR1 MNHEY, CDR2 SVGEGT. Trimming removed 6 bases from V and 1 base from J, with 14 bases in between. As DNA, the CDR3 is TGTGCCAGCAGCCTACGACTAGTCCGCACAGATACGCAGTATTTT. Translated, it gives CASSLRLVRTDTQYF.

At least ten counts were recorded for this clonotype. The rearrangement joins TRBV5-5 to TRBJ2-1, with no clear D. CDR1 and CDR2 from the germline V gene are SGHKS and YYEKEE (reference sequence). Trimming cost V 0 bases and J 4 bases, with 8 bases left between them. This CDR3 is 14 amino acids long. The CDR3 nucleotides are TGTGCCAGCAGCTTGGCGGGCAGATACAATGAGCAGTTCTTC. Encoded protein: CASSLAGRYNEQFF.

The rearrangement uses TRBV20-1 and TRBJ2-7, with no clear D. V lost 3 bases and J 3 bases, leaving 12 bases between the germline ends. The CDR3 loop spans 13 amino acids. CDR1 is DFQATT, CDR2 SNEGSKA, per germline (reference sequence). CDR3 region: CSARNRLSYEQYF. DNA of the CDR3: TGCAGTGCTAGGAACAGACTGAGCTACGAGCAGTACTTC.

This clonotype was recorded many times. The chain couples TRBV4-1 to TRBJ2-7; 9 nucleotides align to TRBD1. Trimming at V came to 2 bases and at J to 3 bases, leaving 5 bases not matched to a gene. Per the germline V gene, CDR1 is MGHRA and CDR2 is YSYEKL. This CDR3 has 15 residues. The CDR3 coding sequence is TGCGCCAGCAGCCAAACCCGGGACAGGGTCTACGAGCAGTACTTC. Protein product: CASSQTRDRVYEQYF.